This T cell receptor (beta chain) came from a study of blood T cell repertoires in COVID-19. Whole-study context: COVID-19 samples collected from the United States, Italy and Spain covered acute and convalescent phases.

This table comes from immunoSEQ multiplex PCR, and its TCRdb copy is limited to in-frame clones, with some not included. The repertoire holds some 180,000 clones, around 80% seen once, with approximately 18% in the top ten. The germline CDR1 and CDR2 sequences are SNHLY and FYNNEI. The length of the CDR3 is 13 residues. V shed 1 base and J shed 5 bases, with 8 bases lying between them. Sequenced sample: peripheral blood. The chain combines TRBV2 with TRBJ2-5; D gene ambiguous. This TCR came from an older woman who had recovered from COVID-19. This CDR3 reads CASSEGGLETQYF. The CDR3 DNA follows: TGTGCCAGCAGTGAAGGAGGTCTGGAGACCCAGTACTTC.